This T cell receptor (beta chain) is from a study of T-cell memory formation after mild COVID-19 (dated by TCRdb to the early 2020s). As for the study more broadly: TCR sequence clusters from the two donors were found to be largely donor specific. The cohort was made up of two young adult volunteers, one female and one male, who were previously healthy. In two donors, T-cell clones that expanded and contracted after mild COVID-19 were followed by sequencing TCRalpha and TCRbeta repertoires longitudinally.

Ficoll-Paque density gradient centrifugation was used to isolate PBMCs. Between the V and J ends, shortened by 6 bases and 5 bases respectively, the junction contains 16 bases. For CDR1 and CDR2, the germline V gene (reference sequence) lists DFQATT and SNEGSKA. The CDR3 has 13 amino acids, counting the end cysteine and phenylalanine. The sequence is cut down to CDR3 DNA, 39 bases in frame from base 1. Study-level results and caveats: The second-wave clones that peaked on day 37 were not confirmed to be SARS-CoV-2 specific. Only two mild cases were covered in the study, and larger cohorts including severe cases with pre-infection samples were considered necessary. Balanced CD4/CD8 phenotypes were observed for clones contracting from day 15 to 85, whereas a bias towards CD4+ was observed for a second wave of clones expanding from day 15 to 37. Some responding clones were detected in pre-infection memory, suggesting pre-existing cross-reactive memory T cells joined the SARS-CoV-2 response. Contracting CD4+ clones were found mainly in CM and EM memory subsets, while CD8+ clones were enriched in EMRA.

TCRdb names Illumina NovaSeq 6000 as the instrument used. TCRalpha and TCRbeta cDNA libraries were constructed by 5'RACE with constant-segment primers, with sample barcodes and unique molecular identifiers being introduced. RNA was extracted from every sample with Trizol reagent. Amplification of the libraries took two PCR steps, and the second step added a second sample barcode plus Illumina TruSeq adapters. Sequencing of the libraries was done on an Illumina NovaSeq, producing 2 x 150 bp paired-end reads. The authors' pipeline ran thus. The reads were demultiplexed and collapsed into UMI-guided consensus sequences using migec v1.2.7. Using mixcr v2.1.11, UMI consensuses were aligned to TRA and TRB V and J templates and then assembled into clonotypes. A clonotype was counted as expanded or contracted only when both edgeR and NoisET called the clonotype significant, with the noise models trained on biological replicates. edgeR calls used a false discovery rate-adjusted p below 0.01 and a log2 fold-change threshold of 1. As an exploratory analysis of dynamics, max-normalized trajectories of the 1000 most abundant clonotypes were examined by PCA with hierarchical clustering. The CD4 or CD8 phenotype of responding clones was assigned using the separately sequenced CD4+ and CD8+ repertoires. In TCRdb, the public reads were trimmed at Q25 with fastp and aligned with MiXCR, with productive beta chains retained. Rows are combined by CDR3 protein, so each entry shows the most common genes and DNA. TCRdb, not the authors, supplied the V and J calls. For this sample there are 350,000 to 450,000 distinct CDR3 sequences; 20% appear just once. Roughly 8% of the sample comes from the top ten.

This clonotype appeared a few times. It lacks a known antigen. The record has no base qualities; no much larger clone is one base away. The sequenced sample was PBMCs or a T cell subset sorted from them (not recorded which). Recombination connected TRBV20-1 to TRBJ2-5; the D gene may be TRBD1 or TRBD2, since each aligns over 7 bases. This TCR was sampled from an adult woman who had mild COVID-19 (a few samples of this study predate the infection). The sample titles of this study are shuffled in the database, so cell type and time point are left out; the donor was told from shared clones. In nucleotide form, the sequence is TGCAGTGCAAACGACAGGGAGGGGGAGACCCAGTACTTC. This translates into CSANDREGETQYF.